Presented here are 19 T cell receptor beta chains from one specimen sequenced in a study of patients and donors after allogeneic stem cell transplantation. TCRdb reanalysed the RT-PCR reads using MiXCR and keeps one entry per CDR3 protein. This table has fewer than 30,000 distinct CDR3 sequences, around 7.9% appearing once. Sequenced material: blood, either unsorted or a sorted T cell fraction (not recorded which). These receptors originate from a human donor who was either an allogeneic HSCT recipient or a stem cell or donor lymphocyte infusion donor (not recorded which). It is not recorded whose cells these are; they may come from a transplant donor.

In this sample, this clonotype turned up a few times. The rearrangement joins TRBV29-1 to TRBJ1-1, with no clear D. The CDR3 runs 13 residues. V was cut by 1 base and J by 11 bases, with 17 bases left in between. Looked up from germline, CDR1 is SQVTM and CDR2 is ANQGSEA. CDR3 amino acids: CSVEGIYREAAFF. The DNA of the CDR3 is TGCAGCGTTGAAGGGATCTATCGGGAGGCGGCTTTCTTT.

This clonotype was found a few times. The genes are TRBV7-9 and TRBJ2-1; 14 bases are a match to TRBD2. The germline CDR1 and CDR2 sequences are SEHNR and FQNEAQ (reference sequence). CDR3 length: 17 amino acids. Trimming cost V 5 bases and J 7 bases; bases outside gene matches: 10. This chain's CDR3 is CASSPRLAGGMRNEQFF. In DNA form, the CDR3 reads TGTGCCAGCAGCCCCAGACTAGCGGGGGGGATGAGGAATGAGCAGTTCTTC.

Only a few counts were recorded for this clonotype. The chain carries TRBV7-9 and TRBJ2-5; D possibly corresponds to TRBD1 (7 bases). Germline CDR1 is SEHNR and CDR2 is FQNEAQ (reference sequence). The CDR3 is 15 amino acids. The V end was cut by 8 bases, the J end by 5 bases, with 21 bases between. CDR3 amino acids: CASHPRGGGIETQYF. The CDR3 DNA reads as TGTGCCAGCCACCCAAGAGGAGGGGGCATCGAGACCCAGTACTTC.

This clonotype was observed at least ten times. V usage is TRBV28 and J usage is TRBJ2-7; tentatively, D is TRBD2 (5 bases). This CDR3 spans 18 amino acids. Germline CDR1 is MDHEN and CDR2 is SYDVKM. The germline V and J ends were trimmed by 8 bases and 4 bases, with 30 bases remaining between them. CDR3: CASRGALRRRAKRYEQYF. In nucleotides, the CDR3 is TGTGCCAGCCGGGGTGCCCTCCGCCGTAGGGCCAAAAGGTACGAGCAGTACTTC. Complete variable domain (other parts from reference TRBV28 and TRBJ2-7): DVKVTQSSRYLVKRTGEKVFLECVQDMDHENMFWYRQDPGLGLRLIYFSYDVKMKEKGDIPEGYSVSREKKERFSLILESASTNQTSMYLCASRGALRRRAKRYEQYFGPGTRLTVT.

This clonotype came up many times. V usage is TRBV3-1 and J usage is TRBJ2-5; D gene unclear. Germline CDR1 is LGHDT and CDR2 is YNNKEL (reference sequence). The CDR3 is 12 amino acids. V was pared by 3 bases and J by 4 bases, with 6 bases between. The CDR3 DNA is TGTGCCAGCAGCCAGACGGCAGAGACCCAGTACTTC. Translation gives CASSQTAETQYF.

This clonotype was recorded many times. This sequence joins TRBV12-3 or TRBV12-4 and TRBJ2-5; D may be TRBD1 or TRBD2 (5 bases each). The V gene lost 6 bases and the J gene lost 9 bases, with 11 bases spanning the gap. This CDR3 is built from 11 residues. CDR3 in DNA: TGTGCCAGCAGATCGTTGGGGGCCCAGTACTTC. This translates into CASRSLGAQYF.

This clonotype appeared many times. The chain couples TRBV12-3 or TRBV12-4 to TRBJ1-2; D is perhaps TRBD1 (5 bases). CDR3 length: 15 residues. V lost 0 bases to trimming and J lost 8 bases, with 16 bases between them. CDR3 sequence: CASSLAGRVITGYTF. The DNA of the CDR3 is TGTGCCAGCAGTTTAGCCGGCAGGGTTATAACGGGCTACACCTTC.

This clonotype was detected a few times. The chain uses TRBV19 and TRBJ2-1; possibly TRBD1 for D (6 bases). Germline V CDR1 and CDR2: LNHDA, SQIVND (reference sequence). There are 17 residues in the CDR3. V lost 7 bases and J lost 0, with 19 bases in between. This chain's CDR3 is CASMVSGHLSSYNEQFF. CDR3 DNA sequence: TGTGCCAGTATGGTCTCGGGACACTTGAGCTCCTACAATGAGCAGTTCTTC.

This clonotype showed up many times. The V and J genes are TRBV7-9 and TRBJ2-3; weak D call: TRBD2 (6 bases). The V end lost 1 base, the J end lost 0 bases, and 8 bases lay between the germline ends. The germline CDR1 and CDR2 sequences are SEHNR and FQNEAQ (reference sequence). This CDR3 is 15 amino acids long. In DNA form, the CDR3 reads TGTGCCAGCAGCTTAGACAGCGGGAGCACAGATACGCAGTATTTT. As protein: CASSLDSGSTDTQYF.

This chain joins TRBV6-1 and TRBJ1-1; D not resolved. Per germline, CDR1 MNHNS and CDR2 SASEGT. The CDR3 contains 14 residues. V was clipped by 8 bases and J by 3 bases, with 16 bases between them. The CDR3 nucleotides are TGTGCCAGCGAGGTGGTCATATCGGACACTGAAGCTTTCTTT. Translating it yields CASEVVISDTEAFF.

By proportion, this clonotype is large. The chain joins TRBV5-6 to TRBJ2-7; 7 nucleotides line up with TRBD1. The CDR3 loop spans 15 amino acids. CDR1 is SGHDT, CDR2 YYEEEE, per germline. J was trimmed by 0 bases and V by 5 bases; bases with no gene match: 8. CDR3 sequence reads: CASRTQGPSSYEQYF. CDR3 nucleotide sequence: TGTGCCAGCAGGACACAGGGGCCGAGCTCCTACGAGCAGTACTTC.

By proportion, this clonotype is large. This chain connects TRBV7-9 to TRBJ2-1; D remains ambiguous. The CDR3 runs to 16 residues. Trimming took off 4 bases at V and 3 bases at J, with 16 bases between the two ends. The V gene's germline CDR1 is SEHNR and CDR2 FQNEAQ (reference sequence). Here the CDR3 reads CASSYQRGAYYNEQFF. CDR3 nucleotides: TGTGCCAGCAGCTACCAGAGAGGAGCTTACTACAATGAGCAGTTCTTC.

The table lists this clonotype with many counts. V usage is TRBV6-1 and J usage is TRBJ2-3; 8 bases agree with TRBD2. Germline CDR1 and CDR2: MNHNS and SASEGT. CDR3 length equals 18 residues. Trimming removed 6 bases from V and 2 bases from J; junction bases left unmatched: 16. The CDR3 reads CASSPLRAAGALTDTQYF. CDR3 DNA: TGTGCCAGCAGCCCCCTCCGTGCAGCGGGGGCTCTCACAGATACGCAGTATTTT.

There are many counts of this clonotype. This rearrangement joins TRBV5-1 to TRBJ2-1; 13 nucleotides match TRBD2. The CDR3 totals 15 residues. The V and J ends lost 6 bases and 5 bases, in that order; junction bases with no gene match: 5. Germline CDR1 is SGHRS and CDR2 is YFSETQ. The CDR3 nucleotides read TGCGCCAGCACCCAGGGACTAGCGGGGAACAATGAGCAGTTCTTC. Encoded protein: CASTQGLAGNNEQFF.

This clonotype came up many times. The chain joins TRBV6-5 to TRBJ2-1; no firm D call. Germline CDR1 MNHEY, CDR2 SVGAGI. This CDR3 is built from 15 residues. V was trimmed by 2 bases and J by 2 bases, leaving 10 bases between them. The CDR3 protein is CASSYRSVAYNEQFF. The CDR3 DNA reads TGTGCCAGCAGTTACCGGTCGGTGGCCTACAATGAGCAGTTCTTC.

This chain uses TRBV3-1 with TRBJ2-2; 8 bases match TRBD1. The CDR3 runs to 18 residues. Germline CDR1 LGHDT, CDR2 YNNKEL (reference sequence). The ends lost 7 bases at V and 1 base at J; junction bases unmatched: 14. The CDR3, as DNA: TGTGCCAGCACCAAAGCATATCCCGGGACAGGGAACACCGGGGAGCTGTTTTTT. Amino acid sequence: CASTKAYPGTGNTGELFF.

The sample holds many counts of this clonotype. This chain links TRBV7-9 with TRBJ1-2, with 10 positions matching TRBD1. The CDR3 length is 13 residues. Germline V gives CDR1 SEHNR, CDR2 FQNEAQ (reference sequence). The J segment lost 8 bases and the V segment lost 11 bases, leaving 11 bases of the junction unmatched. The CDR3 spells CAGNFGDRGGYTF. CDR3 DNA: TGTGCCGGAAACTTCGGGGACAGGGGAGGCTACACCTTC.

The V and J genes are TRBV6-1 and TRBJ1-1; the match to TRBD1 covers 10 bases. The CDR3 extends over 14 amino acids. V shed 7 bases and J 3 bases; nucleotides not matched to a gene: 5. From germline, CDR1 is MNHNS and CDR2 SASEGT. This CDR3 reads CASKQTGGDTEAFF. In DNA, the CDR3 is TGTGCCAGCAAACAGACAGGGGGCGACACTGAAGCTTTCTTT.

This clonotype was recorded many times. J is TRBJ1-1 and V is TRBV2, with 7 bases fitting TRBD1. Germline CDR1 SNHLY, CDR2 FYNNEI. With V trimmed by 7 bases and J by 0 bases, 5 bases remained unmatched. The CDR3 is made up of 14 amino acids. The CDR3 sequence: CASTGGALNTEAFF. The CDR3 DNA follows: TGTGCCAGCACAGGGGGGGCCTTGAACACTGAAGCTTTCTTT.